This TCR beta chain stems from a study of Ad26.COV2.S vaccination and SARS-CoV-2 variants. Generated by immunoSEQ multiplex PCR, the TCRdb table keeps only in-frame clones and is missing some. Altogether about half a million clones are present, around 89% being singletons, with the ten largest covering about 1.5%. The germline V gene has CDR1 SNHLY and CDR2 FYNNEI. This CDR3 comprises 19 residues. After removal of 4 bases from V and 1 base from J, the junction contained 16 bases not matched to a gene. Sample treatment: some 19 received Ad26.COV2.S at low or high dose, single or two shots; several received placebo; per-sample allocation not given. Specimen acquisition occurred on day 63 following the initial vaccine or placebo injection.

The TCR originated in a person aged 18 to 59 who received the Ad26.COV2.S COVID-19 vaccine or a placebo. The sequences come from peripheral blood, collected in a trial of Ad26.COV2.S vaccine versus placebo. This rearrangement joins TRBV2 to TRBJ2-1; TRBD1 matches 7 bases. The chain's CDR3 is CASSGRQGTRSLSYNEQFF. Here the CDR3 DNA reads TGTGCCAGCAGTGGAAGACAGGGAACCAGATCATTATCCTACAATGAGCAGTTCTTC.